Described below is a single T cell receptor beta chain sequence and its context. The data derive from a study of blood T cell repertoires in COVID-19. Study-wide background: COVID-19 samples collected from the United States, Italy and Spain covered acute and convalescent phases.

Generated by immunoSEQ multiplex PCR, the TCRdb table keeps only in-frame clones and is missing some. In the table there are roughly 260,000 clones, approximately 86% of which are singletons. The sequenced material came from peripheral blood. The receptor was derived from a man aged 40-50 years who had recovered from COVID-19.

Here the CDR3 DNA reads TGTGCCAGCAGTTCGGACAGGGGCCCTCCTGTCACAGATACGCAGTATTTT. It yields the protein CASSSDRGPPVTDTQYF. The rearrangement uses TRBV2 and TRBJ2-3, with 9 bases fitting TRBD1. The CDR3 has 17 residues. Germline V gene data show CDR1 as SNHLY and CDR2 as FYNNEI. V gave up 5 bases and J gave up 2 bases; unmatched junction bases: 11.